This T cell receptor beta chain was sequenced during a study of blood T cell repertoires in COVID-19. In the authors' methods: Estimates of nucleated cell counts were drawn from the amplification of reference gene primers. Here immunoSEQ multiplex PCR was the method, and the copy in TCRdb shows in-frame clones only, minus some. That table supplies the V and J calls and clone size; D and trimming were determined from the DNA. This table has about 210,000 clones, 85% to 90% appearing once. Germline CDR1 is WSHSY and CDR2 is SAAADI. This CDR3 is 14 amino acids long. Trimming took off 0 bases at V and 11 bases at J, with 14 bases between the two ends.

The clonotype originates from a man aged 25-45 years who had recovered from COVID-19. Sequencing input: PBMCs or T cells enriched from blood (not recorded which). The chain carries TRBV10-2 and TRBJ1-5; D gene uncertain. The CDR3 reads CASSESMAGSAQHF. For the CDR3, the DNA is TGCGCCAGCAGTGAGTCGATGGCGGGTTCAGCCCAGCATTTT.